A selection of T cell receptor beta chains follows, all from one sample in a study of blood T cell repertoires in COVID-19. Produced via immunoSEQ multiplex PCR; TCRdb's table is partial and in-frame only. Of about 170,000 clones in the sample, roughly four fifths are singletons; the top ten hold 20% to 25%. Sequenced: peripheral blood. The source is a woman older than 75 with acute or convalescent COVID-19. Both conserved end residues are part of each CDR3. D genes are given only for firm matches. Clone sizes are given selectively: once, few, many, or a class where the clone is expanded.

J gene,V gene,clone size,D gene,CDR3 protein,CDR3 DNA
TRBJ2-1,TRBV4-1,.,TRBD2,CASSQRGRESSYNEQFF,TGCGCCAGCAGCCAAAGAGGGCGGGAGAGCTCCTACAATGAGCAGTTCTTC
TRBJ1-1,TRBV5-4,.,.,CASSREGSGTEAFF,TGTGCCAGCTCTAGAGAAGGGAGTGGCACTGAAGCTTTCTTT
TRBJ2-3,TRBV2,.,.,CASSPEPPSVTFPTQYF,TGTGCCAGCAGTCCCGAACCCCCTTCCGTCACTTTTCCGACGCAGTATTTT
TRBJ1-1,TRBV30,.,.,CAWTVSTEAFF,TGTGCCTGGACTGTGAGCACTGAAGCTTTCTTT
TRBJ2-3,TRBV7-9,.,.,CASSSDSPRQYF,TGTGCCAGCAGCTCCGACAGCCCAAGACAGTATTTT
TRBJ1-5,TRBV7-2,.,.,CASSLRVNQPQHF,TGTGCCAGCAGCCTGCGGGTCAATCAGCCCCAGCATTTT
TRBJ1-1,TRBV5-1,.,.,CASSLSGGGTEAFF,TGCGCCAGCAGCTTGTCCGGGGGAGGGACTGAAGCTTTCTTT
TRBJ1-5,TRBV12-5,.,TRBD1,CASGLVQQGTQQPQHF,TGTGCTAGTGGTTTGGTCCAACAGGGGACTCAGCAGCCCCAGCATTTT
TRBJ1-2,TRBV9,.,TRBD1,CASSPDRGYNYGYTF,TGTGCCAGCAGCCCTGACAGGGGGTATAACTATGGCTACACCTTC
TRBJ1-6,TRBV30,.,.,CAWTRGVRTRNSPLHF,TGTGCCTGGACAAGGGGCGTGAGGACAAGGAATTCACCCCTCCACTTT
TRBJ1-1,TRBV5-1,.,.,CASSPGPQGTEAFF,TGCGCCAGCAGCCCAGGCCCCCAGGGCACTGAAGCTTTCTTT
TRBJ2-1,TRBV27,.,TRBD2,CASSLIINGASGSPSLYNEQFF,TGTGCCAGCAGTTTAATAATTAACGGGGCTAGCGGGAGTCCGTCCCTATACAATGAGCAGTTCTTC
TRBJ2-5,TRBV2,.,TRBD1,CASRTRGTGSIETQYF,TGTGCCAGCAGGACGAGGGGGACAGGGAGTATAGAGACCCAGTACTTC
TRBJ2-1,TRBV18,few,TRBD2,CASSGTSGSLEQFF,TGTGCCAGCTCGGGGACTAGCGGGAGCCTTGAGCAGTTCTTC
TRBJ1-2,TRBV28,.,TRBD1,CASSLSDRGYGYTF,TGTGCCAGCAGTTTATCGGACAGGGGTTATGGCTACACCTTC
TRBJ2-1,TRBV15,.,TRBD2,CATSRLLTSGIGNEQFF,TGTGCCACCAGCAGACTCCTGACTAGCGGGATCGGCAATGAGCAGTTCTTC
TRBJ2-2,TRBV9,.,.,CASSVVAYNTGELFF,TGTGCCAGCAGCGTAGTAGCCTATAACACCGGGGAGCTGTTTTTT
TRBJ1-2,TRBV5-1,.,TRBD1,CASSDGQGGNYGYTF,TGCGCCAGCAGCGATGGACAGGGCGGAAACTATGGCTACACCTTC
TRBJ2-5,TRBV29-1,.,.,CSVISPGVETQYF,TGCAGCGTTATTTCGCCGGGGGTCGAGACCCAGTACTTC
TRBJ1-1,TRBV5-5,.,TRBD1,CASSKSGQGDTEAFF,TGTGCCAGCAGCAAGTCGGGACAGGGGGACACTGAAGCTTTCTTT
TRBJ1-2,TRBV4-2,.,TRBD1,CASSQPGQGVYGYTF,TGTGCCAGCAGCCAACCCGGACAGGGCGTCTATGGCTACACCTTC
TRBJ2-7,TRBV6-2/TRBV6-3,.,.,CASSYSAGKSRQNF,TGTGCCAGCAGTTACTCAGCCGGGAAGTCAAGGCAAAACTTC
TRBJ1-4,TRBV18,.,.,CASSSGQLKSEKLFF,TGTGCCAGCTCAAGCGGACAGCTTAAAAGTGAAAAACTGTTTTTT
TRBJ1-5,TRBV10-3,.,.,CAISESRGRGNQPQHF,TGTGCCATCAGTGAGTCGCGGGGACGGGGCAATCAGCCCCAGCATTTT
TRBJ2-5,TRBV3-1/TRBV3-2,few,TRBD2,CASSQDGWQASGKETQYF,TGTGCCAGCAGCCAAGATGGGTGGCAGGCTAGCGGTAAGGAGACCCAGTACTTC
TRBJ2-1,TRBV5-1,.,.,CASSLAPYNEQFF,TGCGCCAGCAGCTTGGCCCCATACAATGAGCAGTTCTTC
TRBJ2-1,TRBV21-1,.,.,CASRPGTGFYNEQFF,TGTGCCAGCAGGCCGGGGACAGGGTTCTACAATGAGCAGTTCTTC
TRBJ2-1,TRBV5-1,once,.,CASRGLGYNEQFF,TGCGCCAGCAGGGGACTGGGATACAATGAGCAGTTCTTC
TRBJ2-5,TRBV2,.,TRBD1,CASSEGTGSQETQYF,TGTGCCAGCAGTGAGGGGACAGGTAGTCAAGAGACCCAGTACTTC
TRBJ2-1,TRBV9,.,.,CASSVEASRLNEQFF,TGTGCCAGCAGCGTAGAGGCTAGCCGCCTCAATGAGCAGTTCTTC
TRBJ2-5,TRBV21-1,.,.,CASSKRRDRGQQETQYF,TGTGCCAGCAGCAAACGCCGGGACAGGGGACAACAAGAGACCCAGTACTTC
TRBJ1-6,TRBV3-1/TRBV3-2,.,.,CASSPRVDSDSPLHF,TGTGCCAGCAGCCCACGGGTAGACAGCGACTCACCCCTCCACTTT
TRBJ2-7,TRBV13,.,.,CASSHGTPGRYEQYF,TGTGCCAGCAGTCACGGGACACCCGGGAGGTACGAGCAGTACTTC
TRBJ1-2,TRBV5-4,.,.,CASSIERVQGYTF,TGTGCCAGCAGCATAGAGAGGGTTCAGGGCTACACCTTC
TRBJ1-5,TRBV19,.,TRBD1,CAASTGGRIGANQPQHF,TGTGCCGCCTCCACAGGGGGGCGAATCGGTGCCAATCAGCCCCAGCATTTT
TRBJ1-2,TRBV4-3,.,TRBD1,CASSQETGAKNYGYTF,TGCGCCAGCAGCCAAGAGACAGGGGCTAAAAACTATGGCTACACCTTC
TRBJ2-1,TRBV9,.,TRBD2,CATGRLAGAGEQFF,TGTGCCACCGGGAGGCTAGCGGGAGCGGGTGAGCAGTTCTTC
TRBJ1-1,TRBV5-1,.,TRBD1,CATQTGTNTEAFF,TGCGCCACCCAGACAGGGACGAACACTGAAGCTTTCTTT
TRBJ1-6,TRBV7-2,.,TRBD1,CASSLRTGDSPLHF,TGTGCCAGCAGCTTAAGGACAGGGGATTCACCCCTCCACTTT
TRBJ1-1,TRBV27,.,.,CASSFVAWTEAFF,TGTGCCAGCAGTTTCGTAGCATGGACTGAAGCTTTCTTT
TRBJ2-7,TRBV5-1,once,.,CASSPDRTLSYEQYF,TGCGCCAGCAGCCCCGACAGAACCCTCTCCTACGAGCAGTACTTC
TRBJ2-2,TRBV3-1/TRBV3-2,.,.,CASSQDTVAATGELFF,TGTGCCAGCAGCCAAGATACGGTAGCGGCCACCGGGGAGCTGTTTTTT
TRBJ2-2,TRBV28,.,.,CASSELGGPTGELFF,TGTGCCAGCAGTGAACTCGGAGGTCCCACCGGGGAGCTGTTTTTT
TRBJ2-3,TRBV6-5,.,TRBD2,CASRGRLAGTDTQYF,TGTGCCAGCAGGGGGCGACTAGCGGGAACAGATACGCAGTATTTT
TRBJ1-1,TRBV7-9,.,TRBD1,CASSHWDRGSTEAFF,TGTGCCAGCAGCCACTGGGACAGGGGATCCACTGAAGCTTTCTTT
TRBJ2-5,TRBV19,.,TRBD2,CASSTTGLGIYQETQYF,TGTGCCAGTAGTACAACAGGACTAGGGATTTACCAAGAGACCCAGTACTTC
TRBJ2-2,TRBV6-5,.,TRBD2,CATQVTSGGGELFF,TGTGCCACCCAAGTTACTAGCGGGGGCGGGGAGCTGTTTTTT
TRBJ2-6,TRBV15,once,.,CATADDYSGANVLTF,TGTGCCACCGCCGACGACTACTCTGGGGCCAACGTCCTGACTTTC
TRBJ1-3,TRBV19,once,.,CASGRGTGNTIYF,TGTGCCAGTGGCAGGGGCACTGGAAACACCATATATTTT
TRBJ1-1,TRBV28,.,TRBD1,CASSPDPGQGGSEAFF,TGTGCCAGCAGCCCCGACCCGGGACAGGGAGGGTCTGAAGCTTTCTTT
TRBJ2-2,TRBV19,.,.,CASSITLRGGELFF,TGTGCCAGTAGTATAACTTTACGCGGGGGGGAGCTGTTTTTT
TRBJ2-7,TRBV20-1,many,TRBD2,CSASVSGSAYEQYF,TGCAGTGCGAGTGTAAGCGGGAGTGCCTACGAGCAGTACTTC
TRBJ2-5,TRBV5-1,.,TRBD2,CASSETSGRPETQYF,TGCGCCAGCAGCGAGACTAGCGGGAGGCCAGAGACCCAGTACTTC
TRBJ1-6,TRBV6-4,few,TRBD1,CASSAAGGNSPLHF,TGTGCCAGCAGTGCGGCAGGGGGTAATTCACCCCTCCACTTT
TRBJ2-3,TRBV16,.,.,CASSPAGRYLTDTQYF,TGTGCCAGCAGCCCTGCGGGACGCTACCTCACAGATACGCAGTATTTT
TRBJ1-2,TRBV19,few,.,CASSIRWGDLSYGYTF,TGTGCCAGTAGTATAAGGTGGGGGGATCTAAGCTATGGCTACACCTTC
TRBJ1-2,TRBV7-2,.,TRBD1,CASSPGRGLGYTF,TGTGCCAGCAGCCCCGGCAGGGGGCTTGGCTACACCTTC
TRBJ2-7,TRBV30,few,.,CAWSSGSGDEQYF,TGTGCCTGGAGTTCGGGGTCAGGGGACGAGCAGTACTTC
TRBJ2-1,TRBV7-2,.,.,CASSLGGWRVRNEQFF,TGTGCCAGCAGCTTAGGAGGGTGGCGGGTGAGGAATGAGCAGTTCTTC